A selection of T cell receptor beta chains follows, all from one sample in a study of blood T cell repertoires in COVID-19. The method was immunoSEQ multiplex PCR; TCRdb's version includes in-frame clones alone and lacks a portion of them. The sample contains hundreds of thousands of clones, 65% to 85% of which appear only once. The sequencing sample was made of PBMCs or T cells enriched from blood (not recorded which). Receptor source: a young man with acute COVID-19. The CDR3 runs from the conserved cysteine through the conserved F or W. The order of the fields is D gene, V gene, clone size, J gene, CDR3 protein, CDR3 DNA. The D gene is left open where the match is weak. Size values are once, few and many counts, or a class for expanded clones, and some rows have none.

D: TRBD1; V: TRBV2; size: NA; J: TRBJ1-2; CDR3: CASTRQGRYGYTF; DNA: TGTGCCAGCACCCGACAGGGAAGGTATGGCTACACCTTC
D: NA; V: TRBV2; size: NA; J: TRBJ1-1; CDR3: CASSVTDMNTEAFF; DNA: TGTGCCAGCAGTGTTACAGATATGAACACTGAAGCTTTCTTT
D: NA; V: TRBV18; size: NA; J: TRBJ1-2; CDR3: CASSPRQDGYTF; DNA: TGTGCCAGCTCACCTCGACAGGACGGCTACACCTTC
D: NA; V: TRBV6-1; size: NA; J: TRBJ1-2; CDR3: CASSEAAWAGDSYGYTF; DNA: TGTGCCAGCAGTGAAGCGGCGTGGGCAGGGGATTCCTATGGCTACACCTTC
D: TRBD1; V: TRBV18; size: NA; J: TRBJ1-5; CDR3: CASSLGQGTNQPQHF; DNA: TGTGCCAGCTCACTTGGACAGGGAACAAATCAGCCCCAGCATTTT
D: NA; V: TRBV28; size: NA; J: TRBJ2-2; CDR3: CASSLTGSGSGELFF; DNA: TGTGCCAGCAGTTTGACAGGTAGCGGGTCCGGGGAGCTGTTTTTT
D: NA; V: TRBV6-5; size: NA; J: TRBJ1-5; CDR3: CASSVLDQPQHF; DNA: TGTGCCAGCAGCGTACTAGATCAGCCCCAGCATTTT
D: TRBD1; V: TRBV27; size: NA; J: TRBJ1-2; CDR3: CASTGTGSNGYTF; DNA: TGTGCCAGCACCGGGACAGGAAGTAACGGCTACACCTTC
D: NA; V: TRBV7-2; size: NA; J: TRBJ1-5; CDR3: CASSADGGLSNQPQHF; DNA: TGTGCCAGCAGCGCGGACGGGGGTCTTAGCAATCAGCCCCAGCATTTT
D: NA; V: TRBV24-1; size: few; J: TRBJ2-3; CDR3: CATSDPTFADTQYF; DNA: TGTGCCACCAGTGACCCAACTTTCGCAGATACGCAGTATTTT
D: NA; V: TRBV5-1; size: NA; J: TRBJ1-2; CDR3: CASSLAGNGYTF; DNA: TGCGCCAGCAGCTTGGCGGGGAATGGCTACACCTTC
D: TRBD1; V: TRBV9; size: NA; J: TRBJ1-1; CDR3: CASSVGTGAEAFF; DNA: TGTGCCAGCAGCGTCGGGACAGGGGCTGAAGCTTTCTTT
D: NA; V: TRBV5-1; size: NA; J: TRBJ2-2; CDR3: CASSPNTGELFF; DNA: TGCGCCAGCAGCCCAAACACCGGGGAGCTGTTTTTT
D: TRBD1; V: TRBV9; size: NA; J: TRBJ2-5; CDR3: CASSGAGGFFETQYF; DNA: TGTGCCAGCAGCGGGGCAGGGGGCTTTTTTGAGACCCAGTACTTC
D: NA; V: TRBV7-3; size: NA; J: TRBJ2-1; CDR3: CASSLLAQSGEQFF; DNA: TGTGCCAGCAGCTTATTAGCACAATCGGGTGAGCAGTTCTTC
D: TRBD1; V: TRBV16; size: NA; J: TRBJ1-2; CDR3: CASSQTTGGPNYGYTF; DNA: TGTGCCAGCAGCCAAACCACAGGGGGCCCTAACTATGGCTACACCTTC
D: NA; V: TRBV9; size: many; J: TRBJ2-3; CDR3: CASSVFGDTQYF; DNA: TGTGCCAGCAGCGTATTCGGAGATACGCAGTATTTT
D: NA; V: TRBV9; size: medium-sized; J: TRBJ1-2; CDR3: CASSTTSMSF; DNA: TGTGCCAGCAGCACCACTAGCATGTCCTTC
D: NA; V: TRBV29-1; size: NA; J: TRBJ2-1; CDR3: CSVSTLLAYNEQFF; DNA: TGCAGCGTGTCAACTCTCCTCGCTTACAATGAGCAGTTCTTC
D: TRBD1; V: TRBV2; size: NA; J: TRBJ1-5; CDR3: CASTGWDRSQPQHF; DNA: TGTGCCAGCACCGGGTGGGACAGGAGTCAGCCCCAGCATTTT
D: TRBD2; V: TRBV9; size: NA; J: TRBJ2-1; CDR3: CASSLGGVLTDEQFF; DNA: TGTGCCAGCAGTCTGGGGGGGGTGTTGACCGATGAGCAGTTCTTC
D: NA; V: TRBV7-6; size: NA; J: TRBJ1-1; CDR3: CASSLVPGSGTEAFF; DNA: TGTGCCAGCAGCTTAGTTCCAGGAAGTGGGACTGAAGCTTTCTTT
D: NA; V: TRBV20-1; size: NA; J: TRBJ2-2; CDR3: CSAKGAGELFF; DNA: TGCAGTGCTAAGGGGGCCGGGGAGCTGTTTTTT
D: TRBD1; V: TRBV10-2; size: NA; J: TRBJ1-2; CDR3: CASRRDRYDGYTF; DNA: TGCGCCAGCAGGAGGGACAGGTACGATGGCTACACCTTC
D: NA; V: TRBV10-1; size: NA; J: TRBJ2-7; CDR3: CASSAAGIPDEQYF; DNA: TGCGCCAGCAGTGCGGCCGGGATCCCTGACGAGCAGTACTTC
D: TRBD2; V: TRBV11-2; size: NA; J: TRBJ2-1; CDR3: CASSETSGGGNEQFF; DNA: TGTGCCAGCAGCGAGACTAGCGGGGGGGGAAATGAGCAGTTCTTC
D: TRBD2; V: TRBV14; size: NA; J: TRBJ2-1; CDR3: CASNGGGASYNEQFF; DNA: TGTGCCAGCAATGGCGGGGGGGCATCCTACAATGAGCAGTTCTTC
D: TRBD1; V: TRBV5-1; size: NA; J: TRBJ1-4; CDR3: CASSLGGQGEKLFF; DNA: TGCGCCAGCAGCTTGGGGGGACAGGGAGAAAAACTGTTTTTT
D: TRBD2; V: TRBV5-1; size: NA; J: TRBJ2-1; CDR3: CASSLSPGLQTPYNEQFF; DNA: TGCGCCAGCAGCTTGTCCCCGGGACTACAGACCCCTTACAATGAGCAGTTCTTC
D: TRBD1; V: TRBV29-1; size: NA; J: TRBJ2-1; CDR3: CSVRQGYEQFF; DNA: TGCAGCGTCCGACAGGGGTATGAGCAGTTCTTC
D: TRBD2; V: TRBV27; size: few; J: TRBJ2-3; CDR3: CASSLRGGGREADTQYF; DNA: TGTGCCAGCAGTCTCCGCGGGGGGGGGCGAGAAGCAGATACGCAGTATTTT
D: TRBD1; V: TRBV28; size: NA; J: TRBJ1-2; CDR3: CASSLTPGTGSNYGYTF; DNA: TGTGCCAGCAGCCTAACTCCCGGGACAGGGAGTAACTATGGCTACACCTTC
D: NA; V: TRBV11-2; size: NA; J: TRBJ1-3; CDR3: CASASDNSGNTIYF; DNA: TGTGCCAGCGCCTCAGACAACTCTGGAAACACCATATATTTT
D: NA; V: TRBV7-9; size: NA; J: TRBJ1-6; CDR3: CASSSGSPYNSPLHF; DNA: TGTGCCAGCAGCTCTGGCAGTCCCTATAATTCACCCCTCCACTTT
D: NA; V: TRBV6-5; size: NA; J: TRBJ1-6; CDR3: CASSSRDTQGSPLHF; DNA: TGTGCCAGCAGTTCCCGGGACACCCAGGGTTCACCCCTCCACTTT
D: TRBD1; V: TRBV19; size: many; J: TRBJ2-7; CDR3: CASSPRQGLRSLEQYF; DNA: TGTGCCAGTAGTCCACGACAGGGTTTACGTAGTCTCGAGCAGTACTTC
D: TRBD1; V: TRBV2; size: NA; J: TRBJ2-2; CDR3: CASSGQGPGELFF; DNA: TGTGCCAGCAGCGGACAGGGTCCCGGGGAGCTGTTTTTT
D: TRBD1; V: TRBV28; size: NA; J: TRBJ1-1; CDR3: CASRRDSLNTEAFF; DNA: TGTGCCAGCAGGCGGGACAGTTTGAACACTGAAGCTTTCTTT
D: TRBD1; V: TRBV6-5; size: NA; J: TRBJ2-7; CDR3: CASSLTGDHPTEQYF; DNA: TGTGCCAGCAGTCTGACAGGGGACCACCCCACGGAACAGTACTTC
D: NA; V: TRBV7-6; size: NA; J: TRBJ2-7; CDR3: CASSHGHLSYEQYF; DNA: TGTGCCAGCAGCCACGGACATCTATCCTACGAGCAGTACTTC
D: TRBD1; V: TRBV15; size: once; J: TRBJ2-3; CDR3: CATSQSTGADTQYF; DNA: TGTGCCACCAGCCAGTCGACAGGGGCAGATACGCAGTATTTT
D: TRBD2; V: TRBV5-1; size: few; J: TRBJ2-7; CDR3: CASKTLAGAPYEQYF; DNA: TGCGCCAGCAAGACGTTAGCGGGGGCCCCCTACGAGCAGTACTTC
D: NA; V: TRBV3-1/TRBV3-2; size: NA; J: TRBJ1-1; CDR3: CASSQSYRIEAFF; DNA: TGTGCCAGCAGCCAAAGCTATCGCATTGAAGCTTTCTTT
D: NA; V: TRBV15; size: few; J: TRBJ1-5; CDR3: CATNHYSNQPQHF; DNA: TGTGCCACCAATCACTATAGCAATCAGCCCCAGCATTTT
D: NA; V: TRBV9; size: NA; J: TRBJ2-7; CDR3: CASSVEGWEGDEQYF; DNA: TGTGCCAGCAGCGTAGAGGGGTGGGAAGGAGACGAGCAGTACTTC
D: NA; V: TRBV2; size: few; J: TRBJ1-1; CDR3: CASSERGYTEAFF; DNA: TGTGCCAGCAGTGAAAGGGGATACACTGAAGCTTTCTTT
D: NA; V: TRBV4-2; size: once; J: TRBJ1-1; CDR3: CASSPAGTEAFF; DNA: TGTGCCAGCAGCCCCGCGGGCACTGAAGCTTTCTTT
D: NA; V: TRBV12-5; size: NA; J: TRBJ1-2; CDR3: CASGSPIYGYTF; DNA: TGTGCTAGTGGTTCCCCAATTTATGGCTACACCTTC